This TCR beta chain stems from a study of blood T cells in healthy people across ages. Then a second PCR, running about 6 to 12 cycles, was carried out with a sample-barcoded 5' primer and a J-beta primer mix. MiXCR, run by TCRdb on the 5' RACE reads, gives a single entry per CDR3 protein. The sample contains hundreds of thousands of distinct CDR3 sequences, about 28% of which appear only once. At least ten counts were recorded for this clonotype. The CDR3 contains 14 residues. V lost 4 bases, J lost 5 bases, and 4 bases stayed unmatched. Germline assignment: CDR1 SGHTA and CDR2 FQGNSA. This receptor was identified in a woman at least 80 years old in good health. The chain carries TRBV7-2 and TRBJ2-5; 10 bases match TRBD1. Specimen: blood. The CDR3 sequence: CASSSGQGRETQYF. CDR3 nucleotide sequence: TGTGCCAGCAGCTCGGGACAGGGGAGGGAGACCCAGTACTTC.